This T cell receptor beta chain was recorded in a study of human T cells and chemical hapten exposure. Overall study: TCR yields per sample varied mostly from small pooled library volume differences.

This clonotype has at least ten counts. Its target is unknown. Study-level findings and limits: Alopecia in all donors means immunity may differ from healthy individuals.

The CDR3 length is 14 residues. Per germline, CDR1 SGHVS and CDR2 FQNEAQ. Trimming pared 5 bases from V and 4 bases from J, leaving 13 bases between. MiXCR, applied by TCRdb to the RACE reads, yields one record per CDR3 protein. This sample has over 85,000 distinct CDR3 sequences, with about a tenth found just once. Noted time point: pre-sensitization, week 0. Specified treatment: therapeutic diphenylcyclopropenone sensitization with weekly scalp DPC. The sequence derives from a woman aged 55-69 years with alopecia areata. Some clones in this sample may be carry-over from other donors' samples. The sample in question was whole blood, obtained in connection with sensitization to the hapten diphenylcyclopropenone (DPC). The rearrangement joins TRBV7-8 to TRBJ2-3; D not certain. The CDR3 DNA follows: TGTGCCAGCAGCCCGCCCGGGCCCCCAGATACGCAGTATTTT. This encodes CASSPPGPPDTQYF.